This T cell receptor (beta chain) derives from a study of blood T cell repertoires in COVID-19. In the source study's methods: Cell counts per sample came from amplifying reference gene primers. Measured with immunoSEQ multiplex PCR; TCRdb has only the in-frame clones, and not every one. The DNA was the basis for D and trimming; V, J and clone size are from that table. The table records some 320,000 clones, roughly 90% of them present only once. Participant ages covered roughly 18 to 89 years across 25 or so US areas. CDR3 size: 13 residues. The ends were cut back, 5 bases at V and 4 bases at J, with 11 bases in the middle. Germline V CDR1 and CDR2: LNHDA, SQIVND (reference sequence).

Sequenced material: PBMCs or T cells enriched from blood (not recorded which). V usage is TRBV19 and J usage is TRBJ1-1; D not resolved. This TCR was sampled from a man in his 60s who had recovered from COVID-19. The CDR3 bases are TGTGCCAGTAGTCCCGACACTTTCACTGAAGCTTTCTTT. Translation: CASSPDTFTEAFF.